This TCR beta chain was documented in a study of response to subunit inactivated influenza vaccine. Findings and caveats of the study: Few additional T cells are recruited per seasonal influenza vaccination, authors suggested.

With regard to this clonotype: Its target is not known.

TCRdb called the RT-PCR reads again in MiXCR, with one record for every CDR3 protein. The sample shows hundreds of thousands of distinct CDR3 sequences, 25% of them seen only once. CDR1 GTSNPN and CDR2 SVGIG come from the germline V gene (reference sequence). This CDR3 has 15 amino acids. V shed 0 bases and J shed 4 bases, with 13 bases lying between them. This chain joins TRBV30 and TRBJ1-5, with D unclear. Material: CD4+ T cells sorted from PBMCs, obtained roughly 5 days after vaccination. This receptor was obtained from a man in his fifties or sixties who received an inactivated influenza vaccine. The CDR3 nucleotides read TGTGCCTGGAGTGTATTCGGCCAGACAAATCAGCCCCAGCATTTT. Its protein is CAWSVFGQTNQPQHF.